These 10 T cell receptor beta chains came from one sample sequenced in a study of T cells after posttransplantation cyclophosphamide. Profiling relied on immunoSEQ multiplex PCR, and the TCRdb table lists in-frame clones only, not all of them. The table includes more than 20,000 clones, 73% detected once. The sequenced sample was memory CD4+ T cells sorted from PBMCs. These receptors were taken from a woman aged 55 to 70 in good health, CMV-negative, and a related stem cell transplant donor.

In its sample, this clone is medium-sized. This sequence joins TRBV6-5 and TRBJ2-7, with 8 positions matching TRBD2. This CDR3 contains 15 residues. Germline trimming cut 6 bases from V and 4 bases from J; bases unmatched to any gene: 11. From germline, CDR1 is MNHEY and CDR2 SVGAGI. The CDR3 DNA is TGTGCCAGCAGAAAAAGCGGGAGAGGGAATTACGAGCAGTACTTC. Encoded protein: CASRKSGRGNYEQYF.

The genes are TRBV6-5 and TRBJ1-2, with D possibly being TRBD1 (6 bases). CDR3 length: 15 amino acids. The germline gives CDR1 MNHEY, CDR2 SVGAGI. Trimming left V 6 bases short and J 4 bases short, with 18 bases between. The CDR3 bases are TGTGCCAGCAGCCCATGGACAGATTTTAGCTATGGCTACACCTTC. This gives the protein CASSPWTDFSYGYTF.

The chain links TRBV6-6 to TRBJ2-1; 10 bases match TRBD1. Trimming removed 10 bases from V and 8 bases from J; junction bases left unmatched: 11. The CDR3 is 14 residues long. CDR1 MNHNY and CDR2 SVGAGI come from the germline V gene (reference sequence). CDR3 sequence reads: CAIRDRGHNYEQFF. Written as DNA, the CDR3 is TGTGCCATCCGCGACAGGGGGCATAACTATGAGCAGTTCTTC.

The J gene is TRBJ1-2, the V gene TRBV15; 12 bases line up with TRBD1. CDR1 and CDR2 (germline): LNHNV, YYDKDF (reference sequence). The J segment lost 8 bases and the V segment lost 0 bases, leaving 4 bases of the junction unmatched. The CDR3 spans 15 residues. CDR3 in DNA: TGTGCCACCAGCAGAGAGGGACAGGGGGCGGGAGGCTACACCTTC. Translation: CATSREGQGAGGYTF. The whole variable domain, filled in from reference TRBV15 and TRBJ1-2, reads DAMVIQNPRYQVTQFGKPVTLSCSQTLNHNVMYWYQQKSSQAPKLLFHYYDKDFNNEADTPDNFQSRRPNTSFCFLDIRSPGLGDTAMYLCATSREGQGAGGYTFGSGTRLTVV.

In this sample, this clone turned up a few times. V and J are TRBV6-5 and TRBJ1-5; D uncertain. The V end lost 4 bases, the J end lost 0 bases, and 7 bases lay between the germline ends. The CDR3 extends over 14 amino acids. Germline CDR1 reads MNHEY; CDR2 reads SVGAGI. CDR3 in amino acids: CASSLSYSNQPQHF. CDR3 bases: TGTGCCAGCAGTTTGTCTTATAGCAATCAGCCCCAGCATTTT.

The chain is built from TRBV30 and TRBJ1-3, with TRBD1 matching 8 bases. Trimming removed 3 bases from V and 3 bases from J; junction bases left unmatched: 7. Germline loops: CDR1 GTSNPN, CDR2 SVGIG (reference sequence). This CDR3 has 15 residues. The CDR3 nucleotides read TGTGCCTGGAGCCCATTGGACAGGGATGGAAACACCATATATTTT. Amino acid sequence: CAWSPLDRDGNTIYF.

The genes are TRBV28 and TRBJ1-2; D uncertain. The CDR3 runs 12 residues. V was shortened by 5 bases and J by 6 bases, with 10 bases between the two germline ends. Germline CDR1 reads MDHEN; CDR2 reads SYDVKM. CDR3 residues: CASSDTNDGYTF. In DNA form, the CDR3 reads TGTGCCAGCAGTGACACAAACGATGGCTACACCTTC.

The J gene is TRBJ1-5, the V gene TRBV10-3; TRBD1 agrees at 8 bases. V gave up 3 bases and J gave up 0 bases; unmatched junction bases: 4. The germline V gene has CDR1 ENHRY and CDR2 SYGVKD. The length of the CDR3 is 16 residues. CDR3 bases: TGTGCCATCAGTGACCGGACAGGGATTAGCAATCAGCCCCAGCATTTT. Residues: CAISDRTGISNQPQHF.

This clone was picked up a small number of times. The V call is TRBV28, the J call TRBJ1-5; the D gene is possibly TRBD1 (5 bases). Germline V gene lookup returns CDR1 MDHEN and CDR2 SYDVKM. The CDR3 runs 13 residues. The ends were cut back, 7 bases at V and 11 bases at J, with 18 bases in the middle. CDR3 in amino acids: CASKLLKGVAQHF. In DNA form, the CDR3 reads TGTGCCAGCAAACTCCTCAAAGGGGTGGCCCAGCATTTT.

CDR3 in DNA: TGTGCCAGCAGCATCAGCGGGAGTCTGTACAATGAGCAGTTCTTC. It codes for CASSISGSLYNEQFF. The rearrangement uses TRBV7-3 and TRBJ2-1; 8 nucleotides agree with TRBD2. Trimming removed 5 bases from V and 4 bases from J; junction bases left unmatched: 7. The CDR3 length is 15 residues. Germline V gene lookup returns CDR1 SGHTA and CDR2 FQGTGA.